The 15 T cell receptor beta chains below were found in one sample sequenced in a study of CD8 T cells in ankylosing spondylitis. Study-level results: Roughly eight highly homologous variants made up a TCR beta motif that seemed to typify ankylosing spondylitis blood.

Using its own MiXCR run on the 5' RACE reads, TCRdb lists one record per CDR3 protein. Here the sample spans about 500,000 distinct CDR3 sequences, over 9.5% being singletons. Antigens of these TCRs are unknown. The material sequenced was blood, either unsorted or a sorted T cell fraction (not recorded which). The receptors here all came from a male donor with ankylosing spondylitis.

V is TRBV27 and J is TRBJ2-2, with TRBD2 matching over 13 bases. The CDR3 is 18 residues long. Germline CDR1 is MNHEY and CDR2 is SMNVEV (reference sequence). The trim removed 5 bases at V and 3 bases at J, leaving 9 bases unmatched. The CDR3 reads CASSPGLAGDGDTGELFF. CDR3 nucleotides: TGTGCCAGCAGTCCCGGACTAGCGGGAGATGGCGACACCGGGGAGCTGTTTTTT.

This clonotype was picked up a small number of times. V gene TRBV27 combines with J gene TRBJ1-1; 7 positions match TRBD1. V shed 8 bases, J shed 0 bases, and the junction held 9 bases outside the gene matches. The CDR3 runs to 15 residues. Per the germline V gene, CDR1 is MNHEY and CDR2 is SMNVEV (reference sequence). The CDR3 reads CASGTAQFMNTEAFF. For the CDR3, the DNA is TGTGCCAGCGGGACAGCACAATTCATGAACACTGAAGCTTTCTTT.

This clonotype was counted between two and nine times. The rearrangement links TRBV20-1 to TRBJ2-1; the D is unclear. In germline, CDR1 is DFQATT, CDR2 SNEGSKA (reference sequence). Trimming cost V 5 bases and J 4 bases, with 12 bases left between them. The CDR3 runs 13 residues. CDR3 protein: CSARKGNYNEQFF. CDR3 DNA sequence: TGCAGTGCTCGCAAGGGAAATTACAATGAGCAGTTCTTC.

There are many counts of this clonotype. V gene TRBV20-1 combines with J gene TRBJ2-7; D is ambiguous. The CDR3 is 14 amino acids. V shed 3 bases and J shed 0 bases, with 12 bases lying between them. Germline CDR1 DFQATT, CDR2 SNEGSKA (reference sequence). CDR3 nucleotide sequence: TGCAGTGCTAGGGCCAGGCGGAGCTCCTACGAGCAGTACTTC. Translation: CSARARRSSYEQYF.

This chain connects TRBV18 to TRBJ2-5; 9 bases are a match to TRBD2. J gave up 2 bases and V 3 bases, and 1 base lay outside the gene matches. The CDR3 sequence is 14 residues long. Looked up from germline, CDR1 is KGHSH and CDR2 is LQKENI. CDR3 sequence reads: CASSPAGGQETQYF. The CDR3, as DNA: TGTGCCAGCTCACCGGCGGGGGGGCAAGAGACCCAGTACTTC.

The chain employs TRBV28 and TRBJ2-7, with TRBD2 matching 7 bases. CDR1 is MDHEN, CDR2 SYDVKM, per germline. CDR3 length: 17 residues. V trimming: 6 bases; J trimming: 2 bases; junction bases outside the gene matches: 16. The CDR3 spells CASSPQNWGEGTYEQYF. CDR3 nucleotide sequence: TGTGCCAGCAGCCCCCAAAACTGGGGGGAGGGAACCTACGAGCAGTACTTC. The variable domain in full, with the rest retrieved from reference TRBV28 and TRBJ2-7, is DVKVTQSSRYLVKRTGEKVFLECVQDMDHENMFWYRQDPGLGLRLIYFSYDVKMKEKGDIPEGYSVSREKKERFSLILESASTNQTSMYLCASSPQNWGEGTYEQYFGPGTRLTVT.

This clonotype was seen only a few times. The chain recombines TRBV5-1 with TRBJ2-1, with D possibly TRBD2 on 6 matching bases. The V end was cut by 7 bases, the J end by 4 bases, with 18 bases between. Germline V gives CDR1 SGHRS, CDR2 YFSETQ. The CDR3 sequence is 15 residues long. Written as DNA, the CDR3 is TGCGCCAGCGACACGCCTGCTAGCGAGTACAATGAGCAGTTCTTC. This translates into CASDTPASEYNEQFF.

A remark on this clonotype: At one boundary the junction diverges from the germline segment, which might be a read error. The CDR3: CTSSMSLNTEAFF. CDR3 sequence (DNA): TGTACCAGTAGTATGTCGTTGAACACTGAAGCTTTCTTT. The chain links TRBV19 to TRBJ1-1; no reliable D call. The CDR3 has 13 residues. Germline CDR1 is LNHDA and CDR2 is SQIVND (reference sequence).

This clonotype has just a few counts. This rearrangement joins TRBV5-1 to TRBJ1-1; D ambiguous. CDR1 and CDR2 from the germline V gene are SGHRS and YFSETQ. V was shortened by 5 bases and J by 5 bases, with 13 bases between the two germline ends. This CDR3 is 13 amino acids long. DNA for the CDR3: TGCGCCAGCAGGGGAGGTGTAGGAACTGAAGCTTTCTTT. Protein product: CASRGGVGTEAFF. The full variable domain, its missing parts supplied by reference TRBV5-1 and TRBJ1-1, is KAGVTQTPRYLIKTRGQQVTLSCSPISGHRSVSWYQQTPGQGLQFLFEYFSETQRNKGNFPGRFSGRQFSNSRSEMNVSTLELGDSALYLCASRGGVGTEAFFGQGTRLTVV.

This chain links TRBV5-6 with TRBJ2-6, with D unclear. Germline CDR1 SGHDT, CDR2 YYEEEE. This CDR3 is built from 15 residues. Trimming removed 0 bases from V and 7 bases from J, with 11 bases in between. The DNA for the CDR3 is TGTGCCAGCAGCTTGGGCAGTACTCTCGCCAACGTCCTGACTTTC. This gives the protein CASSLGSTLANVLTF.

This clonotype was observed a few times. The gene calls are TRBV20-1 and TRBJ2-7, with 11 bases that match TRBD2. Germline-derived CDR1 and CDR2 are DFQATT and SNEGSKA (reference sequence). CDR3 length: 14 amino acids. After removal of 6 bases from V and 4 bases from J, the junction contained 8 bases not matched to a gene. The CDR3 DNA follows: TGCAGTGCCCGTCCGACTAGCGGGATATACGAGCAGTACTTC. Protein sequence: CSARPTSGIYEQYF.

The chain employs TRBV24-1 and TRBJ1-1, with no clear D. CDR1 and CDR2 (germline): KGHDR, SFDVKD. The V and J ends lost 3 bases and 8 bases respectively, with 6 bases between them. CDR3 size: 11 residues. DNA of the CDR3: TGTGCCACCAGTGATGGTAAGGAAGCTTTCTTT. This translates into CATSDGKEAFF.

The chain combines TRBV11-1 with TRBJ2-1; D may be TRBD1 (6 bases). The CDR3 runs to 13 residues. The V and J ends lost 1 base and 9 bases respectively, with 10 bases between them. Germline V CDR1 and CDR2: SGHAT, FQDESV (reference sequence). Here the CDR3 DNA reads TGTGCCAGCAGCTTAGGGCAGGGGATTGAGCAGTTCTTC. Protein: CASSLGQGIEQFF.

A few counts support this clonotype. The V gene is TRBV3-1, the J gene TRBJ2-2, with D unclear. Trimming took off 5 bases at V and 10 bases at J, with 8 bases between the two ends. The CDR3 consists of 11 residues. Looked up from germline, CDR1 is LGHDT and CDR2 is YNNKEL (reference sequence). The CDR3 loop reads CASSRRVELFF. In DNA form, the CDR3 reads TGTGCCAGCAGCAGACGTGTGGAGCTGTTTTTT.

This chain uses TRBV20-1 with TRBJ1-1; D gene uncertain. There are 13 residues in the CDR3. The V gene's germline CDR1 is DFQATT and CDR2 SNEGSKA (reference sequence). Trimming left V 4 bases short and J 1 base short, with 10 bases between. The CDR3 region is CSATQGRNTEAFF. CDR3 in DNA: TGCAGTGCTACCCAAGGCAGGAACACTGAAGCTTTCTTT.